The sequence of this T cell receptor (beta chain) was determined in a study of blood T cell repertoires in COVID-19. Study context: COVID-19 samples, acute and convalescent, were from the United States, Italy and Spain. PBMCs, B-cell-depleted T cells, or T cells provided the cDNA or gDNA that made up the material.

Authors' analysis steps: Reference gene primers were amplified, and this amplification served to estimate nucleated cell counts. TCRdb's copy holds only in-frame clones and misses some; the assay was immunoSEQ multiplex PCR. The DNA was the basis for D and trimming; V, J and clone size are from that table. This table holds 290,000 or so clones, more than 75% found once. V dropped 4 bases and J dropped 10 bases, with 8 bases sitting between them. The CDR3 has 12 residues. Germline assignment: CDR1 LGHDT and CDR2 YNNKEL (reference sequence). J is TRBJ1-6 and V is TRBV3-1 (or the pseudogene TRBV3-2); D remains unclear. This receptor was obtained from a man aged 70-80 years with acute or convalescent COVID-19. Input material: peripheral blood. The CDR3 sequence is CASSPGRSPLHF. The DNA of the CDR3 is TGTGCCAGCAGCCCGGGAAGGTCACCCCTCCACTTT.